This T cell receptor (beta chain) was retrieved from a study of CD8 T cells in ankylosing spondylitis. Construction of TCR beta libraries was performed using quantitative 5'-RACE with molecular barcodes. MiXCR was run by TCRdb on the 5' RACE reads, yielding one entry per CDR3 protein. In the table there are fewer than 250,000 distinct CDR3 sequences, approximately 10% of which are singletons. Study-wide results and caveats: Significantly higher representation of disease-linked clones was reported for matched ankylosing spondylitis synovial fluid.

This clonotype has ten or more counts. Its cognate antigen is unknown. Per the germline V gene, CDR1 is MDHEN and CDR2 is SYDVKM. The CDR3 runs 15 residues. V lost 1 base, J lost 6 bases, and 10 bases lay in between. The clonotype originates from a male donor with ankylosing spondylitis or in good health (not recorded which). Material for sequencing was blood, either unsorted or a sorted T cell fraction (not recorded which). This chain links TRBV28 with TRBJ1-6, with D perhaps TRBD1 (6 bases). CDR3 in amino acids: CASSLSGVSNSPLHF. The DNA for the CDR3 is TGTGCCAGCAGTTTATCAGGGGTCAGTAATTCACCCCTCCACTTT.